This T cell receptor (beta chain) came from a study of shared clonotypes between healthy human individuals (dated by TCRdb to the early 2020s). For the study in its entirety: Three men and two women, aged 18 to 49 years, made up the cohort. For each donor, CD4 naive and CD4 memory were each run on three plates, CD8 naive on two plates, and CD8 memory on one plate. Blood TCR repertoires of about 5 healthy adults were deeply sequenced to estimate repertoire size and the extent of clonotype sharing between individuals. To increase sequencing depth and limit assay-specific biases, different laboratories used diverse techniques to prepare libraries and sequence TCR repertoires. Per donor, leukapheresis produced somewhere between about 0.94 and 9.5 billion PBMCs.

Findings and caveats that apply to the study as a whole: Rarefaction of sorted-subset datasets indicated incomplete sequencing despite the large sequencing depth. Because the study included a small number of donors, the genetic and exposure-history diversity represented was limited. Compared with non-shared clonotypes, the clonotypes found in all four sorted-subset donors had higher generation probabilities. Across a few donors, roughly 5% of naive CD4, around 3.3% of naive CD8, around 2.5% of memory CD4, and 0.4% to 0.45% of memory CD8 clonotypes were shared. Pairwise subsampling indicated that sequencing depth was expected to affect the degree of clonotype sharing among donors. Naive subsets generally had larger estimated clonotype richness than memory subsets did. Sampling was limited to blood, and TCR repertoires in tissue likely differ from TCR repertoires in blood.

V is pared back by 6 bases and J by 3 bases, with 12 bases lying between the germline termini. Its CDR3 holds 13 amino acids, cysteine through phenylalanine. The DNA shown is the 39-base CDR3, in frame from base 1. Based on the germline V gene (reference sequence), the CDR1 and CDR2 sequences are MNHEY and SMNVEV. Notes on this clone: It lacks a known antigen. No quality values exist for individual bases; no much larger clone is one base distant.

Donors were healthy HIV-negative adults with no recently reported acute infections or vaccinations. Every donor was a Caucasian adult residing in Nashville, Tennessee, USA. Magnetic negative selection was used to enrich CD4+ T cells, after which naive cells were positively selected on CD45RA and the negative fraction became the memory subset. Blood was obtained by leukapheresis, after which PBMCs were separated by Ficoll-Histopaque density gradient centrifugation and cryopreserved in liquid nitrogen vapor phase. Analytical flow cytometry was used to check the purity and quantity of each magnetically sorted T cell population. From each sorted fraction, genomic DNA was isolated and quantified by UV absorbance on a Nanodrop 2000c. Using the deep immunoSEQ assay, TCR CDR3 regions were amplified from genomic DNA by multiplex PCR. Genomic DNA extracted from each cell subset was distributed evenly over all wells of several immunoSEQ 96-well plates, and each plate served as one replicate. Each replicate PCR for sorted subsets received roughly 200 ng genomic DNA, equal to tens of thousands of T cell genomes. The purified libraries were quantified using a Qubit 3.0 fluorometer, sized with a Bioanalyzer 2100, and then quantified again using the KAPA Library Quantification kit. A separate single-read 150-cycle Illumina NextSeq 550 flow cell was used to sequence each immunoSEQ 96-well plate. As for the original processing: Because the immunoSEQ output held only junctional sequences and lacked quality scores, the filtering could not match the filtering applied to full-length reads. Sequences were annotated with PyIR, a Python wrapper for IgBLAST v1.9, and V/J genes and CDR3 were assigned using IMGT germline references. Reads were filtered out if the reads had weak V/J assignments (E-value above 1e-6), no CDR3, stop codons, out-of-frame junctions, or ambiguous translated residues. V3J clonotypes were defined by identical inferred V gene, J gene, and CDR3 amino acid sequence. Percentage overlap between repertoires was computed as shared unique clonotypes divided by the size of the smaller repertoire. Repertoire richness was assessed with RTK rarefaction, the Chao1 estimator, and Recon v2.1 estimates of unobserved clonotypes. Generation probabilities were computed with OLGA for all TCRbeta clonotypes obtained by the gDNA method from a handful of donors. The table comes from immuneACCESS by way of TCRdb, which keeps in-frame sequences with V and J called. Part of the clones is missing from these tables; in studies checked, under half for an unresolved V gene and the rest for unknown reasons. V and J calls and clone size come straight from that table; D and trimming were deduced from the DNA. A total of 2 million to 2.5 million clones appear in this sample, about 92% of them only once. The top ten constitute about 0.39% of the sample.

This clonotype was sampled from a man younger than 35 in good health. Some clones in this sample may be carry-over from other donors' samples. Rearrangement joined TRBV27 to TRBJ2-7, with the D gene not confidently named. The sequenced sample consisted of naive CD4+ T cells from PBMCs. The meaning of the sample's cell subset or site label: CD45RA+ positively selected. The CDR3 protein: CASSVQTNYEQYF. The DNA is TGTGCCAGCAGCGTACAGACCAACTACGAGCAGTACTTC.